The 24 T cell receptor beta chains in this list originate from one sample, sequenced in a study of T cells in localized non-small cell lung cancer. Assay: immunoSEQ multiplex PCR; the TCRdb copy retains only in-frame clones and omits some. The data show about 3,300 clones, around 30% seen once. Sequencing used normal lung tissue next to the tumor, obtained before any cancer treatment. The receptors derive from a woman aged 35 to 69 with stage I lung adenocarcinoma.

The rearrangement joins TRBV5-1 to TRBJ1-4; D is undetermined. Deletions cut 0 bases from V and 0 bases from J, with 6 bases between. The CDR3 covers 15 residues. Germline V CDR1 and CDR2: SGHRS, YFSETQ. CDR3 amino acids: CASSLGQTTNEKLFF. Written as DNA, the CDR3 is TGCGCCAGCAGCTTGGGCCAGACAACTAATGAAAAACTGTTTTTT. The full variable domain, with the rest looked up from reference TRBV5-1 and TRBJ1-4, is KAGVTQTPRYLIKTRGQQVTLSCSPISGHRSVSWYQQTPGQGLQFLFEYFSETQRNKGNFPGRFSGRQFSNSRSEMNVSTLELGDSALYLCASSLGQTTNEKLFFGSGTQLSVL.

Only a few counts were recorded for this clone. The chain employs TRBV28 and TRBJ2-6; D might be TRBD1 (5 bases). There are 15 residues in the CDR3. CDR1 and CDR2 (germline): MDHEN, SYDVKM. V was trimmed by 5 bases and J by 0 bases, leaving 8 bases between them. For the CDR3, the DNA is TGTGCCAGCAGTAGTCAGGGCTCTGGGGCCAACGTCCTGACTTTC. This translates into CASSSQGSGANVLTF. The complete variable domain, with remaining parts taken from reference TRBV28 and TRBJ2-6, reads DVKVTQSSRYLVKRTGEKVFLECVQDMDHENMFWYRQDPGLGLRLIYFSYDVKMKEKGDIPEGYSVSREKKERFSLILESASTNQTSMYLCASSSQGSGANVLTFGAGSRLTVL.

V is TRBV29-1 and J is TRBJ2-3; D is perhaps TRBD2 (6 bases). V shed 8 bases and J shed 4 bases, with 13 bases lying between them. The CDR3 has 12 amino acids. The germline CDR1 and CDR2 sequences are SQVTM and ANQGSEA. This chain's CDR3 is CSFRSGADTQYF. The DNA of the CDR3 is TGCAGCTTCCGGTCGGGAGCAGATACGCAGTATTTT.

The chain carries TRBV18 and TRBJ2-1; D possibly corresponds to TRBD1 (5 bases). This CDR3 contains 15 residues. V lost 8 bases and J 5 bases, leaving 19 bases between the germline ends. CDR1 and CDR2 (germline): KGHSH, LQKENI. The CDR3 DNA reads TGTGCCAGCACTCAGACAGCTCAAGCACACAATGAGCAGTTCTTC. This encodes CASTQTAQAHNEQFF.

The rearrangement joins TRBV28 to TRBJ2-6; D unresolved. The ends were cut back, 6 bases at V and 5 bases at J, with 11 bases in the middle. Germline V CDR1 and CDR2: MDHEN, SYDVKM. The CDR3 loop spans 14 amino acids. The CDR3 region is CASSNAVRANVLTF. The CDR3 DNA reads as TGTGCCAGCAGCAATGCAGTGAGGGCCAACGTCCTGACTTTC.

V gene TRBV29-1 combines with J gene TRBJ2-1, with 12 bases lining up with TRBD2. Germline V lookup: CDR1 SQVTM, CDR2 ANQGSEA. Trimming cost V 1 base and J 8 bases; bases outside gene matches: 6. The CDR3 runs 15 residues. The CDR3 DNA reads as TGCAGCGTTGAAGGAGCTAGCGGGAGGGTGGATGAGCAGTTCTTC. This sequence encodes CSVEGASGRVDEQFF.

The rearrangement joins TRBV6-8 to TRBJ2-1; 14 bases line up with TRBD2. The CDR3 is made up of 15 amino acids. Germline-derived CDR1 and CDR2 are MNHGY and SAAAGT. J gave up 9 bases and V 2 bases, and 3 bases lay outside the gene matches. CDR3 nucleotides: TGTGCCAGCAGTTACGGGACTAGCGGGAGACGTGAGCAGTTCTTC. Amino acids: CASSYGTSGRREQFF.

This clone was detected a few times. The chain employs TRBV9 and TRBJ1-4; perhaps TRBD1 as D (5 bases). CDR3 length: 14 residues. V lost 6 bases and J lost 3, with 12 bases in between. Germline V lookup: CDR1 SGDLS, CDR2 YYNGEE. The CDR3 DNA follows: TGTGCCAGCAATTCGCAGGGTGCTAATGAAAAACTGTTTTTT. This sequence encodes CASNSQGANEKLFF.

CDR3 DNA sequence: TGCAGCGTTGAACAACGAGGACAGGGGGTCTCCGAGCAGTACTTC. This codes for CSVEQRGQGVSEQYF. The rearrangement links TRBV29-1 to TRBJ2-7, with TRBD1 matching over 10 bases. Germline values: CDR1 SQVTM, CDR2 ANQGSEA. Trimming cost V 2 bases and J 6 bases; bases outside gene matches: 10. This CDR3 comprises 15 residues.

This rearrangement joins TRBV25-1 to TRBJ2-1, with 9 nucleotides matching TRBD1. The J segment lost 8 bases and the V segment lost 3 bases, leaving 11 bases of the junction unmatched. The CDR3 spans 16 residues. CDR1 and CDR2 from the germline V gene are MGHDK and SYGVNS. The CDR3 coding sequence is TGTGCCAGCAGTGACAACCGGGACAGGGTTGTTCATGAGCAGTTCTTC. Protein sequence: CASSDNRDRVVHEQFF.

This chain uses TRBV29-1 with TRBJ2-7; the match to TRBD2 covers 13 bases. The V and J ends lost 7 bases and 7 bases, in that order; junction bases with no gene match: 10. The CDR3 runs to 14 residues. CDR1 is SQVTM, CDR2 ANQGSEA, per germline. CDR3 in amino acids: CSAELLAGGREQYF. The DNA for the CDR3 is TGCAGCGCGGAGTTACTAGCGGGAGGGCGTGAGCAGTACTTC.

Notes on this clone: The conserved phenylalanine or tryptophan normally closing the CDR3 is absent here, so this likely arose from a read error. The DNA is omitted, as the CDR3 cannot be located on it reliably, and the CDR3 follows TCRdb's listing. The J gene is TRBJ2-7, the V gene TRBV30; the table gives TRBD2 as D, unverified against the DNA. The CDR3 sequence runs 13 residues, both termini included. Germline V CDR1 and CDR2: GTSNPN, SVGIG (reference sequence). CDR3 loop: CAWSLGSGRPLGI.

There are a few counts of this clone. The chain couples TRBV10-3 to TRBJ1-1, with D possibly being TRBD1 (6 bases). V was pared by 2 bases and J by 6 bases, with 16 bases between. The V gene's germline CDR1 is ENHRY and CDR2 SYGVKD. This CDR3 is built from 15 residues. DNA of the CDR3: TGTGCCATCAGTGAGGGGGGCGGAAGGGCGGCTGAAGCTTTCTTT. This gives the protein CAISEGGGRAAEAFF.

The V gene is TRBV2, the J gene TRBJ2-5; D is unresolved. V lost 3 bases and J lost 0, with 8 bases in between. Germline CDR1 SNHLY, CDR2 FYNNEI. The CDR3 extends over 14 amino acids. For the CDR3, the DNA is TGTGCCAGCAGTGACCAGCAGTACCAAGAGACCCAGTACTTC. Protein sequence: CASSDQQYQETQYF.

V is TRBV19 and J is TRBJ1-3; D is perhaps TRBD1 (5 bases). Germline-derived CDR1 and CDR2 are LNHDA and SQIVND (reference sequence). Trimming left V 4 bases short and J 2 bases short, with 9 bases between. This CDR3 has 14 residues. CDR3 DNA sequence: TGTGCCAGTAGTAGCAGGGAGACTGGAAACACCATATATTTT. Translating it yields CASSSRETGNTIYF.

The chain joins TRBV19 to TRBJ2-2; D is perhaps TRBD1 (6 bases). The CDR3 is 14 residues long. Per germline, CDR1 LNHDA and CDR2 SQIVND (reference sequence). Trimming took 9 bases from V and 5 from J, leaving 16 bases between them. The CDR3 DNA reads TGTGCCAGCAACAGGGTAGGGTTTACCGGGGAGCTGTTTTTT. Amino acid sequence: CASNRVGFTGELFF.

There are a few counts of this clone. The chain links TRBV10-2 to TRBJ1-1, with D maybe TRBD1 (5 bases). V shed 8 bases and J shed 4 bases, with 14 bases lying between them. CDR1 is WSHSY, CDR2 SAAADI, per germline. The CDR3 has 13 amino acids. CDR3 protein: CASLSFRGTEAFF. The CDR3 coding sequence is TGCGCCAGCCTTTCATTTAGGGGCACTGAAGCTTTCTTT.

This clone occurred a few times. The gene calls are TRBV19 and TRBJ2-1, with 10 bases lining up with TRBD2. CDR1 and CDR2 from the germline V gene are LNHDA and SQIVND (reference sequence). V lost 6 bases to trimming and J lost 10 bases; unmatched junction nucleotides: 9. CDR3 length equals 14 residues. This CDR3 is CASRGASGSGEQFF. CDR3 nucleotide sequence: TGTGCCAGTAGGGGGGCTAGCGGGAGCGGCGAGCAGTTCTTC.

By share, this clone ranks as medium-sized. The chain links TRBV11-3 to TRBJ2-1; 7 bases are a match to TRBD1. This CDR3 has 14 amino acids. Per germline, CDR1 SGHNT and CDR2 YENEEA. V lost 5 bases to trimming and J lost 9 bases; unmatched junction nucleotides: 10. The CDR3 is CASSLGTAGSEQFF. CDR3 nucleotides: TGTGCCAGCAGCCTCGGGACAGCTGGGAGTGAGCAGTTCTTC.

This sequence joins TRBV6-8 and TRBJ2-5; possible D gene TRBD2, 6 bases. This CDR3 has 15 amino acids. V gave up 2 bases and J gave up 2 bases, with 12 bases separating them. Germline CDR1 MNHGY, CDR2 SAAAGT. The CDR3 protein is CASSYRGLTQETQYF. As DNA, the CDR3 is TGTGCCAGCAGTTACAGGGGACTTACGCAAGAGACCCAGTACTTC.

The CDR3 region is CASSLTSPGQMYF. Written as DNA, the CDR3 is TGTGCCAGCAGTTTGACCAGCCCGGGACAGATGTACTTC. The chain employs TRBV28 and TRBJ2-4; 7 bases fit TRBD1. Trimming removed 3 bases from V and 15 bases from J; junction bases left unmatched: 11. There are 13 residues in the CDR3. In germline, CDR1 is MDHEN, CDR2 SYDVKM.

This clone turned up a few times. This rearrangement joins TRBV6-8 to TRBJ1-1; tentatively, D is TRBD1 (6 bases). Trimming left V 5 bases short and J 10 bases short, with 17 bases between. Germline-derived CDR1 and CDR2 are MNHGY and SAAAGT. The CDR3 spans 13 residues. CDR3 sequence: CASSGTGYGTAFF. The DNA for the CDR3 is TGTGCCAGCAGTGGCACAGGGTATGGGACAGCTTTCTTT.

This clone came up a few times. The chain joins TRBV11-3 to TRBJ2-7, with 10 bases aligning to TRBD1. CDR3 length: 15 amino acids. V dropped 5 bases and J dropped 6; count of bases not matched to a gene: 10. CDR1 is SGHNT and CDR2 is YENEEA in the germline V gene. In DNA, the CDR3 is TGTGCCAGCAGCCCTCCCGGGACAGGGGCGGTCGAGCAGTACTTC. Translating gives CASSPPGTGAVEQYF.

By share, this clone ranks as large (0.1 to 1%). This chain links TRBV11-3 with TRBJ2-1; D possibly corresponds to TRBD2 (6 bases). The length of the CDR3 is 15 residues. The V end was cut by 0 bases, the J end by 10 bases, with 16 bases between. The germline V gene has CDR1 SGHNT and CDR2 YENEEA. The CDR3 protein is CASSLDRGWAGEQFF. CDR3 nucleotides: TGTGCCAGCAGCTTAGATCGGGGTTGGGCGGGAGAGCAGTTCTTC.